One sample yielded the 7 T cell receptor beta chains listed below, sequenced in a study of beta chain features in type 1 diabetes. Study-level findings and limits: Researchers report that Type 1 diabetes patients had moderately but significantly shorter TCRB CDR3s across all four CD4+ subsets.

Every bit of the isolated RNA underwent reverse transcription, so sequencing read expressed TCRB transcripts. Libraries were prepared by immunoSEQ multiplex PCR; TCRdb keeps only in-frame clonotypes and omits some of them. The table lists hundreds of thousands of clones, around an eighth of them singletons. Antigens for these TCRs are unknown. The source material was naive CD4+ T cells from blood. The receptors derive from a man in his late teens or twenties with type 1 diabetes.

This chain uses TRBV2 with TRBJ1-5; D perhaps matches TRBD1 (6 bases). The V end was cut by 6 bases, the J end by 5 bases, with 14 bases between. This CDR3 has 14 amino acids. Germline V gene data show CDR1 as SNHLY and CDR2 as FYNNEI. The CDR3 spells CASRKGGIDQPQHF. CDR3 DNA sequence: TGTGCCAGCAGGAAGGGGGGAATAGATCAGCCCCAGCATTTT.

This clone came up a few times. This chain joins TRBV4-1 and TRBJ2-3; unclear D gene. The CDR3 totals 16 residues. Per germline, CDR1 MGHRA and CDR2 YSYEKL. V gave up 1 base and J gave up 2 bases, with 13 bases separating them. The CDR3 DNA reads as TGCGCCAGCAGCCAAGGGTCTGGGCTGACCACAGATACGCAGTATTTT. This gives the protein CASSQGSGLTTDTQYF.

This chain uses TRBV11-2 with TRBJ2-1; 7 bases map to TRBD1. V gave up 5 bases and J gave up 8 bases; unmatched junction bases: 12. The CDR3 loop spans 15 amino acids. The germline gives CDR1 SGHAT, CDR2 FQNNGV. The CDR3 nucleotides read TGTGCCAGCAGCCTATTACAGGGACAGATGGATGAGCAGTTCTTC. It is translated as CASSLLQGQMDEQFF.

In its sample, this clone was seen a few times. J is TRBJ2-1 and V is TRBV5-1, with D unclear. CDR1 and CDR2 (germline): SGHRS, YFSETQ. The CDR3 covers 16 residues. V was trimmed by 0 bases and J by 2 bases, leaving 12 bases between them. CDR3 DNA: TGCGCCAGCAGCTTGGCCGCCGGACCCCCCTACAATGAGCAGTTCTTC. Encoded protein: CASSLAAGPPYNEQFF.

This clone was found a few times. This chain's CDR3 is CASSQGQGPYQETQYF. CDR3 DNA: TGCGCCAGCAGCCAAGGTCAGGGGCCGTACCAAGAGACCCAGTACTTC. The chain uses TRBV4-1 and TRBJ2-5, with D possibly being TRBD1 (6 bases). The CDR3 totals 16 residues. Per germline, CDR1 MGHRA and CDR2 YSYEKL. V was clipped by 1 base and J by 0 bases, with 12 bases between them.

This clone was counted between two and nine times. V usage is TRBV30 and J usage is TRBJ1-2; perhaps TRBD1 as D (6 bases). The length of the CDR3 is 13 residues. Germline lookup yields CDR1 GTSNPN and CDR2 SVGIG (reference sequence). V was pared by 2 bases and J by 4 bases, with 11 bases between. CDR3 residues: CAWSRGGGYGYTF. Written as DNA, the CDR3 is TGTGCCTGGAGTCGTGGGGGCGGCTATGGCTACACCTTC.

This clone was observed a few times. The chain is built from TRBV18 and TRBJ1-1; D call uncertain. Germline-derived CDR1 and CDR2 are KGHSH and LQKENI. V was shortened by 2 bases and J by 3 bases, with 13 bases between the two germline ends. This CDR3 contains 15 residues. Here the CDR3 reads CASSPIPEGYTEAFF. DNA of the CDR3: TGTGCCAGCTCACCAATCCCCGAAGGCTACACTGAAGCTTTCTTT.